A single sample gave rise to the 5 T cell receptor beta chains below, sequenced in a study of CD8 T cells in ankylosing spondylitis. MiXCR was run by TCRdb on the 5' RACE reads, yielding one entry per CDR3 protein. The sample carries some 130,000 distinct CDR3 sequences, about an eighth recorded once. Sequencing input: blood, either unsorted or a sorted T cell fraction (not recorded which). The origin of the receptors is a female donor with ankylosing spondylitis or in good health (not recorded which).

This clonotype was seen ten or more times. The J gene is TRBJ2-3, the V gene TRBV5-1; 9 nucleotides align to TRBD1. The CDR3 length is 17 residues. V gave up 3 bases and J gave up 0 bases; unmatched junction bases: 8. Germline-derived CDR1 and CDR2 are SGHRS and YFSETQ. CDR3 DNA: TGCGCCAGCAGCTGGGAGGACAGGGGCACTAGCACAGATACGCAGTATTTT. Its protein product is CASSWEDRGTSTDTQYF.

The gene calls are TRBV5-1 and TRBJ2-3, with D possibly being TRBD1 (5 bases). The CDR3 sequence is 15 residues long. With 0 bases removed from V and 3 bases from J, the gap between germline ends came to 11 bases. Germline CDR1 reads SGHRS; CDR2 reads YFSETQ. CDR3 in DNA: TGCGCCAGCAGCTTGGTGCAGGGTAAGACAGATACGCAGTATTTT. Translation gives CASSLVQGKTDTQYF. Drawing the rest from reference TRBV5-1 and TRBJ2-3, the complete variable domain is KAGVTQTPRYLIKTRGQQVTLSCSPISGHRSVSWYQQTPGQGLQFLFEYFSETQRNKGNFPGRFSGRQFSNSRSEMNVSTLELGDSALYLCASSLVQGKTDTQYFGPGTRLTVL.

This clonotype was detected a few times. V gene TRBV7-2 combines with J gene TRBJ1-3; D unresolved. Germline V CDR1 and CDR2: SGHTA, FQGNSA. The CDR3 extends over 16 amino acids. The V gene lost 5 bases and the J gene lost 0 bases, with 14 bases spanning the gap. CDR3 DNA: TGTGCCAGCAGCCCCTCTGACGCCAGCTCTGGAAACACCATATATTTT. Protein: CASSPSDASSGNTIYF.

This clonotype was counted at least ten times. V gene TRBV4-1 combines with J gene TRBJ2-7; D call uncertain. The CDR3 spans 13 residues. V lost 4 bases to trimming and J lost 7 bases, with 14 bases between them. Germline V gives CDR1 MGHRA, CDR2 YSYEKL. The CDR3 DNA follows: TGCGCCAGCAGCCCCCACAGCATTTTTGAGCAGTACTTC. Its translation is CASSPHSIFEQYF.

This clonotype was observed many times. The chain joins TRBV5-1 to TRBJ2-3, with D tentatively TRBD2 (6 bases). Germline CDR1 reads SGHRS; CDR2 reads YFSETQ. V dropped 4 bases and J dropped 3 bases, with 9 bases sitting between them. CDR3 length: 13 amino acids. Here the CDR3 DNA reads TGCGCCAGCAGCGGGGGGAGAACAGATACGCAGTATTTT. Encoded protein: CASSGGRTDTQYF.